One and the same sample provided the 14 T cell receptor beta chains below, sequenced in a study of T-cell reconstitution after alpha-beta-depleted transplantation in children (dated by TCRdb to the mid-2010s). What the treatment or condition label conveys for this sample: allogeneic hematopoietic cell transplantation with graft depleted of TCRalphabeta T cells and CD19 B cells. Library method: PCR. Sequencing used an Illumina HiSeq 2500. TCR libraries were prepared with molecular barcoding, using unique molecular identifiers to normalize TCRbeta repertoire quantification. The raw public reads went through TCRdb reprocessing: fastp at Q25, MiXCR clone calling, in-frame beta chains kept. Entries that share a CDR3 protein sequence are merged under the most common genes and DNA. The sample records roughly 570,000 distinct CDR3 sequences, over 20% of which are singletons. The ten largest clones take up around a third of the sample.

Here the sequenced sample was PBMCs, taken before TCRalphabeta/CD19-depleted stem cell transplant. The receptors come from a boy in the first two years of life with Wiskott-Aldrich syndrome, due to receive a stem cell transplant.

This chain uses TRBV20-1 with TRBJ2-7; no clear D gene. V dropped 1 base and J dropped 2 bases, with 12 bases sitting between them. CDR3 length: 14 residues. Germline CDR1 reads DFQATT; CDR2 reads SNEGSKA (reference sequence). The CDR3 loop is CSARAPRMAYEQYF. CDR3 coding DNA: TGCAGTGCTAGAGCCCCTAGGATGGCCTACGAGCAGTACTTC.

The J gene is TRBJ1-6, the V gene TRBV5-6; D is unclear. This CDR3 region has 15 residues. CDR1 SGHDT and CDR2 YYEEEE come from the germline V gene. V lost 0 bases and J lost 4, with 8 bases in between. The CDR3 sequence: CASSLGKGYNSPLHF. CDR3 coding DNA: TGTGCCAGCAGCTTGGGTAAAGGGTATAATTCACCCCTCCACTTT. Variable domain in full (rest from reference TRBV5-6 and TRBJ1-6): DAGVTQSPTHLIKTRGQQVTLRCSPKSGHDTVSWYQQALGQGPQFIFQYYEEEERQRGNFPDRFSGHQFPNYSSELNVNALLLGDSALYLCASSLGKGYNSPLHFGNGTRLTVT.

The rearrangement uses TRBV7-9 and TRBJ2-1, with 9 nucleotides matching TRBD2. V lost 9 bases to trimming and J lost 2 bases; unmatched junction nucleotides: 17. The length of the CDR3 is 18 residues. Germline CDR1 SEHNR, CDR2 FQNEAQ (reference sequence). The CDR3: CASAHDRSSGTPYNEQFF. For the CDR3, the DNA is TGTGCCAGTGCCCATGACCGATCTAGCGGGACCCCCTACAATGAGCAGTTCTTC.

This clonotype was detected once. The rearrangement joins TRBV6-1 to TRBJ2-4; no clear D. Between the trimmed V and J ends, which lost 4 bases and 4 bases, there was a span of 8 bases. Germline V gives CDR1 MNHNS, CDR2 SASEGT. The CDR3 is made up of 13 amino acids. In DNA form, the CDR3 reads TGTGCCAGCAGTGGGGCGGAAAAAAACATTCAGTACTTC. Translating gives CASSGAEKNIQYF.

The CDR3 here is CASSLIPGAPGELFF. The CDR3 nucleotides are TGTGCCAGCAGCTTAATACCAGGGGCCCCCGGGGAGCTGTTTTTT. The rearrangement links TRBV7-3 to TRBJ2-2; D is possibly TRBD1 (6 bases). The CDR3 runs 15 residues. Germline V CDR1 and CDR2: SGHTA, FQGTGA. V lost 1 base to trimming and J lost 6 bases, with 12 bases between them.

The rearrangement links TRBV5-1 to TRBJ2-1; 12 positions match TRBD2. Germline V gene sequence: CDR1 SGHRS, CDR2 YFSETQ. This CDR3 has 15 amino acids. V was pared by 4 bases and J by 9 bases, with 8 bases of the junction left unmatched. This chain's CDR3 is CASSPGLAGLSEQFF. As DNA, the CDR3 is TGCGCCAGCAGCCCAGGACTAGCGGGATTGAGTGAGCAGTTCTTC.

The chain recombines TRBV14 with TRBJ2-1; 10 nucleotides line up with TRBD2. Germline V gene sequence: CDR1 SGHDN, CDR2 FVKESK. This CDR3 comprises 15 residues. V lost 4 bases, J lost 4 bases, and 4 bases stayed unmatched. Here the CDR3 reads CASSPSGSFYNEQFF. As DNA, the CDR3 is TGTGCCAGCAGCCCTAGCGGGAGTTTTTACAATGAGCAGTTCTTC.

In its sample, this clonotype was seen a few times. As DNA, the CDR3 is TGTGCCACCGAAAACACAGCGAACACTGAAGCTTTCTTT. Translation gives CATENTANTEAFF. The chain carries TRBV10-3 and TRBJ1-1, with D uncertain. CDR1 and CDR2 (germline): ENHRY, SYGVKD. The V end was cut by 10 bases, the J end by 1 base, with 13 bases between. This CDR3 spans 13 amino acids.

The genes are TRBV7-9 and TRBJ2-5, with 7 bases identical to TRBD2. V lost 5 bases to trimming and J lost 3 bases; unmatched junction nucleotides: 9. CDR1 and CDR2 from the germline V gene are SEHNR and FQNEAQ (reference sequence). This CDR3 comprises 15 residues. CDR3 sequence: CASSPEGLPEETQYF. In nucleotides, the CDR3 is TGTGCCAGCAGCCCGGAGGGACTACCTGAAGAGACCCAGTACTTC.

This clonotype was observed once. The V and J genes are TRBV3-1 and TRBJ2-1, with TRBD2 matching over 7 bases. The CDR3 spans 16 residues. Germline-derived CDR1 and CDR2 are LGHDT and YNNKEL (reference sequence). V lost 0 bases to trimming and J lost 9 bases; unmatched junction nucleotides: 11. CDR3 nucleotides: TGTGCCAGCAGCCAAGAAGTGTGGGGGGGAAAAATTGAGCAGTTCTTC. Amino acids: CASSQEVWGGKIEQFF.

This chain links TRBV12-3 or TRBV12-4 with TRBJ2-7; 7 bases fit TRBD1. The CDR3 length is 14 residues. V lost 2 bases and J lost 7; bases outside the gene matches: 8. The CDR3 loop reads CASSLTTGIGEQYF. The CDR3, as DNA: TGTGCCAGCAGTTTAACGACAGGGATTGGGGAGCAGTACTTC.

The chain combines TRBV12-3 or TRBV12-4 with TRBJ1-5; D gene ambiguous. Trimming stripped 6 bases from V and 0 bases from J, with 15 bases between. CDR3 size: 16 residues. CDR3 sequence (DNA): TGTGCCAGCAGGAACGGGTCCCGGTATAGCAATCAGCCCCAGCATTTT. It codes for CASRNGSRYSNQPQHF.

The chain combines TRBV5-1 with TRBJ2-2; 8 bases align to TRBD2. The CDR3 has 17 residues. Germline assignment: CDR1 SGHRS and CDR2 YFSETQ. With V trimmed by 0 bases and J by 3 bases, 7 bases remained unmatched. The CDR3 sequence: CASSLARSGSYTGELFF. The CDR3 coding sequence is TGCGCCAGCAGCTTGGCCAGGAGCGGGAGTTACACCGGGGAGCTGTTTTTT.

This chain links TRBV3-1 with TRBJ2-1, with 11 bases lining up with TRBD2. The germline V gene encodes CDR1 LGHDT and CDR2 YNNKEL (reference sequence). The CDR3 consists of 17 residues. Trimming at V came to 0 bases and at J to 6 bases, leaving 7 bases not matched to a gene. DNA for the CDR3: TGTGCCAGCAGCCAAGATTCGGGACTAGCGGACCCCAATGAGCAGTTCTTC. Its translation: CASSQDSGLADPNEQFF.